The TCR beta chain under discussion was sequenced for a study of T cells in Graves' hyperthyroidism and ophthalmopathy. Overall study results and limits: Separating ophthalmopathy from stable hyperthyroidism was achieved by a 13 V-J model.

From RNA transcripts, TCR beta CDR3 regions were amplified. When the TCR CDR3 underwent first-round RT-PCR, the HTBI primer set was used. TCRdb reprocessed the multiplex PCR reads via MiXCR and lists one record per CDR3 protein. This table has approximately 560,000 distinct CDR3 sequences, 35% to 55% appearing once. The CDR3 totals 14 residues. V gave up 6 bases and J gave up 7 bases, with 16 bases separating them. Germline CDR1 SNHLY, CDR2 FYNNEI. This clonotype has at least ten counts. Its antigen is unknown. The chain employs TRBV2 and TRBJ1-5; tentatively, D is TRBD1 (6 bases). The material sequenced was peripheral blood or thyroid tissue (not recorded which). This sequence was found in a woman between 18 and 29 years old with Graves' hyperthyroidism. This chain's CDR3 is CASRRRQAGQPQHF. DNA for the CDR3: TGTGCCAGCAGGAGAAGACAGGCAGGGCAGCCCCAGCATTTT.